This T cell receptor (beta chain) was identified during a study of shared clonotypes between healthy human individuals (dated by TCRdb to 2019 to 2021). Turning to the overall study: The cohort comprised a couple of women and three men aged 18 to 49 years. For each donor, CD4 naive and CD4 memory were each run on three plates, CD8 naive on two plates, and CD8 memory on one plate. Blood TCR repertoires of several healthy adults were deeply sequenced to estimate repertoire size and the extent of clonotype sharing between individuals. Libraries were prepared and TCR repertoires were sequenced by different laboratories using diverse techniques, in order to increase sequencing depth and limit assay-specific biases. Between about 0.8 and 8.9 billion PBMCs per donor were obtained by leukapheresis. Paper-wide results and their limitations: Naive subsets generally had larger estimated clonotype richness than memory subsets did. Compared with non-shared clonotypes, clonotypes shared by all four sorted-subset donors had higher generation probabilities. Across a few donors, approximately 4.9% of naive CD4, roughly 3.5% of naive CD8, 2.3% of memory CD4, and about 0.44% of memory CD8 clonotypes were shared. Sampling was restricted to blood, and TCR repertoires in tissues likely differ from the TCR repertoires found in blood. The small number of donors limited the genetic and exposure-history diversity represented. Incomplete sequencing was indicated by rarefaction of sorted-subset datasets, despite the large sequencing depth. Based on pairwise subsampling, the degree of clonotype sharing among donors was expected to be affected by sequencing depth.

Via the germline V gene, CDR1 is MDHEN and CDR2 SYDVKM. Its CDR3 holds 14 amino acids, cysteine through phenylalanine. Solely the CDR3 DNA is kept, with 42 bases framed from the first base. V lost 7 bases and J lost 7 bases, and the count of bases not matched to a germline gene is 10. A word on this clone: It has no known antigen specificity. The input lacks base qualities; no much larger clone sits a single base away.

Using the deep immunoSEQ assay, TCR CDR3 regions were amplified from genomic DNA by multiplex PCR. Extracted genomic DNA from each cell subset was distributed evenly across all wells of several immunoSEQ 96-well plates, and each plate was treated as a replicate. For sorted subsets, approximately 190 ng of genomic DNA, equivalent to about 30,000 T cell genomes, went into each replicate PCR. Purified libraries were quantified with a Qubit 3.0 fluorometer, sized on a Bioanalyzer 2100, and re-quantified with the KAPA Library Quantification kit. A separate single-read 150-cycle Illumina NextSeq 550 flow cell was used to sequence each immunoSEQ 96-well plate. Turning to the authors' computational methods: Because the immunoSEQ output held only junctional sequences and lacked quality scores, the filtering could not match the filtering applied to full-length reads. To assign V/J genes and CDR3, sequences were annotated using PyIR, a Python wrapper for IgBLAST v1.9, with IMGT germline references. Reads were removed for weak V/J assignments (E-value above 1e-6), missing CDR3, stop codons, out-of-frame junctions, or ambiguous translated residues. V3J clonotypes were defined by identical inferred V gene, J gene, and CDR3 amino acid sequence. The percentage overlap between two repertoires was calculated by dividing the number of shared unique clonotypes by the size of the smaller repertoire. Three approaches were used to assess repertoire richness: RTK rarefaction, the Chao1 estimator, and Recon v2.1 estimates of unobserved clonotypes. Generation probabilities for all TCRbeta clonotypes obtained by the gDNA method from several donors were computed using OLGA. The immuneACCESS repertoire file appears here via TCRdb, limited to in-frame rearrangements. These files lack a portion of the clones; in checked studies, under half of the deficit traces to unresolved V genes, and the cause of the others is not known. V and J calls and clone size are copied from that table; D and trimming were computed from the DNA. The sample table contains millions of clones; only one count was recorded for over 85% of them. Of the sample, about 1.1% falls within the top ten clones.

CD8 naive samples were CD45RO-negative cells positively selected for CCR7, giving a CD45RA+CCR7+ population that excluded TemRA cells. The donors were healthy, HIV-negative adults who had no recently reported acute infections or vaccinations. All donors were Caucasian adults living in Nashville, Tennessee, USA. Blood was obtained by leukapheresis, after which PBMCs were separated by Ficoll-Histopaque density gradient centrifugation and cryopreserved in liquid nitrogen vapor phase. Analytical flow cytometry was used to check the purity and quantity of every magnetically sorted T cell population. From each sorted fraction, genomic DNA was isolated and quantified by UV absorbance on a Nanodrop 2000c.

Recombination linked TRBV28 to TRBJ2-7; a stretch of 10 junction bases matches TRBD2. Sequencing was carried out using naive CD8+ T cells sorted from blood. Reading the label with the study, this specimen's cell subset or site is: CD45RA+CCR7+. The sequence was collected from a man aged 18 to 30 in good health. Read as DNA, the sequence is TGTGCCAGCAAACTCAGCGGGGGGGCCGGGGAGCAGTACTTC. The translation is CASKLSGGAGEQYF. Reference TRBV28 and TRBJ2-7 genes cover what lies past the CDR3, so the full variable domain is DVKVTQSSRYLVKRTGEKVFLECVQDMDHENMFWYRQDPGLGLRLIYFSYDVKMKEKGDIPEGYSVSREKKERFSLILESASTNQTSMYLCASKLSGGAGEQYFGPGTRLTVT.